The 29 T cell receptor beta chains below all came from one sample that was sequenced in a study of CD8+CD57+ T cells in acquired aplastic anemia. The template for TCR beta VDJ and CDR3 sequence profiling was genomic DNA. Each CDR3 protein gets one entry after TCRdb re-called the reads with MiXCR. The table includes about 71,000 distinct CDR3 sequences, under 65% detected once. Source material: sorted CD4+, CD8+, or CD8+CD57+ T cells (not recorded which) from PBMCs. These receptors came from a human donor in good health, serving as a control.

The V and J genes are TRBV15 and TRBJ2-7; 10 bases are a match to TRBD1. Germline values: CDR1 LNHNV, CDR2 YYDKDF (reference sequence). The CDR3 consists of 16 residues. With V trimmed by 0 bases and J by 4 bases, 6 bases remained unmatched. Written as DNA, the CDR3 is TGTGCCACCAGCAGAGATCCGACAGGGGGCCTGTACGAGCAGTACTTC. This encodes CATSRDPTGGLYEQYF.

This clonotype qualifies as medium-sized. The rearrangement joins TRBV10-3 to TRBJ2-1; TRBD2 matches at 7 bases. Germline V gene lookup returns CDR1 ENHRY and CDR2 SYGVKD. V was pared by 2 bases and J by 8 bases, with 9 bases of the junction left unmatched. CDR3 length equals 15 residues. The CDR3 sequence: CAISEVRTSGDEQFF. The CDR3 nucleotides read TGTGCCATCAGTGAGGTTAGGACTAGTGGAGATGAGCAGTTCTTC.

This clonotype was observed many times. This chain joins TRBV7-9 and TRBJ2-7; tentative D call: TRBD2 (5 bases). The germline CDR1 and CDR2 sequences are SEHNR and FQNEAQ (reference sequence). The germline V and J ends were trimmed by 0 bases and 2 bases, with 8 bases remaining between them. The CDR3 length is 14 residues. The CDR3 DNA sequence: TGTGCCAGCAGCTTAGCTCGCGGGCCCTACGAGCAGTACTTC. Translating it yields CASSLARGPYEQYF. Complete variable domain (other parts from reference TRBV7-9 and TRBJ2-7): DTGVSQNPRHKITKRGQNVTFRCDPISEHNRLYWYRQTLGQGPEFLTYFQNEAQLEKSRLLSDRFSAERPKGSFSTLEIQRTEQGDSAMYLCASSLARGPYEQYFGPGTRLTVT.

V gene TRBV19 combines with J gene TRBJ2-1; 9 positions match TRBD1. J was trimmed by 4 bases and V by 5 bases; bases with no gene match: 6. The CDR3 has 15 residues. Germline CDR1 reads LNHDA; CDR2 reads SQIVND (reference sequence). The CDR3 DNA is TGTGCCAGTAGTGGGGGGGGGACAGGGTACAATGAGCAGTTCTTC. Translating it yields CASSGGGTGYNEQFF.

The chain recombines TRBV2 with TRBJ1-2, with 7 bases aligning to TRBD1. This CDR3 contains 15 residues. The ends lost 2 bases at V and 3 bases at J; junction bases unmatched: 6. Per germline, CDR1 SNHLY and CDR2 FYNNEI. The CDR3 DNA reads TGTGCCAGCAGTGAAACCGGACAGGAATACTATGGCTACACCTTC. Translating gives CASSETGQEYYGYTF.

This clonotype was recorded many times. V gene TRBV5-1 combines with J gene TRBJ2-3; 8 nucleotides match TRBD2. Losses at the gene ends were 4 bases for V and 7 bases for J; bases not matched to a gene: 17. Germline CDR1 SGHRS, CDR2 YFSETQ. The CDR3 spans 17 residues. In DNA, the CDR3 is TGCGCCAGCAGCCCAGAGGGGCTTAGCGGGGATCCACATACGCAGTATTTT. It codes for CASSPEGLSGDPHTQYF.

V is TRBV2 and J is TRBJ2-2, with 12 bases that match TRBD2. V lost 4 bases, J lost 5 bases, and 5 bases stayed unmatched. Germline values: CDR1 SNHLY, CDR2 FYNNEI. The CDR3 contains 16 residues. The CDR3 protein is CASSGPSGRGTGELFF. CDR3 in DNA: TGTGCCAGCAGTGGTCCTAGCGGGAGGGGAACCGGGGAGCTGTTTTTT.

This clonotype has at least ten counts. V is TRBV4-3 and J is TRBJ1-5; D might be TRBD1 (6 bases). There are 13 residues in the CDR3. Trimming took 3 bases from V and 6 from J, leaving 9 bases between them. Germline CDR1 reads LGHNA; CDR2 reads YSLEER. The CDR3 protein is CASSHTGTQPQHF. CDR3 sequence (DNA): TGCGCCAGCAGCCATACAGGGACTCAGCCCCAGCATTTT.

The chain has TRBV15 and TRBJ1-4, with D perhaps TRBD1 (5 bases). Trimming left V 9 bases short and J 6 bases short, with 17 bases between. The germline CDR1 and CDR2 sequences are LNHNV and YYDKDF (reference sequence). The CDR3 is made up of 14 amino acids. The CDR3 sequence: CATRGAGEYEKLFF. In DNA, the CDR3 is TGTGCCACGCGAGGTGCGGGGGAGTATGAAAAACTGTTTTTT.

This clonotype was detected many times. The chain couples TRBV7-9 to TRBJ2-6; either TRBD1 or TRBD2 may supply D (5 bases each). Trimming shortened V by 5 bases and J by 0 bases, and 20 bases separated the two germline ends. There are 19 residues in the CDR3. Looked up from germline, CDR1 is SEHNR and CDR2 is FQNEAQ (reference sequence). In nucleotides, the CDR3 is TGTGCCAGCAGCAACGCGCCCGGGACGGAGATCTCTGGGGCCAACGTCCTGACTTTC. It translates to CASSNAPGTEISGANVLTF.

The chain has TRBV10-2 and TRBJ2-7, with 10 nucleotides matching TRBD2. This CDR3 has 13 amino acids. V lost 5 bases to trimming and J lost 5 bases; unmatched junction nucleotides: 3. Germline V gives CDR1 WSHSY, CDR2 SAAADI. CDR3 sequence: CASSLAGDHEQYF. As DNA, the CDR3 is TGCGCCAGCAGTCTAGCGGGAGACCACGAGCAGTACTTC.

In regard to this clonotype: At one end, the junction sequence differs from germline, possibly due to a read error. This chain links TRBV25-1 with TRBJ2-1; TRBD1 matches 9 bases. CDR3 length: 16 amino acids. Germline V CDR1 and CDR2: MGHDK, SYGVNS. CDR3 region: CASSVLTGQGVDEQFF. Here the CDR3 DNA reads TGCGCCAGCAGCGTCCTAACGGGACAGGGTGTGGATGAGCAGTTCTTC.

At least ten counts were recorded for this clonotype. This sequence joins TRBV12-3 or TRBV12-4 and TRBJ2-1; 11 nucleotides align to TRBD2. V trimming: 1 base; J trimming: 5 bases; junction bases outside the gene matches: 4. The CDR3 totals 16 residues. The CDR3 sequence: CASSLEGLAVDNEQFF. In DNA, the CDR3 is TGTGCCAGCAGTTTAGAGGGACTAGCGGTGGACAATGAGCAGTTCTTC.

The chain uses TRBV10-3 and TRBJ2-2; 8 nucleotides match TRBD1. The CDR3 totals 16 residues. With 2 bases clipped from V and 5 bases from J, the junction kept 7 bases outside the gene matches. The V gene's germline CDR1 is ENHRY and CDR2 SYGVKD. DNA for the CDR3: TGTGCCATCAGTGAGGGGACAGGAATGGGTACCGGGGAGCTGTTTTTT. This encodes CAISEGTGMGTGELFF.

CDR3 in amino acids: CASRGDSLSYNSPLHF. In DNA form, the CDR3 reads TGTGCCAGCAGGGGGGACAGTCTCTCCTATAATTCACCCCTCCACTTT. The chain employs TRBV2 and TRBJ1-6; 7 nucleotides line up with TRBD1. Losses at the gene ends were 6 bases for V and 0 bases for J; bases not matched to a gene: 5. The CDR3 extends over 16 amino acids. CDR1 SNHLY and CDR2 FYNNEI come from the germline V gene. Full variable domain (rest looked up from reference TRBV2 and TRBJ1-6): EPEVTQTPSHQVTQMGQEVILRCVPISNHLYFYWYRQILGQKVEFLVSFYNNEISEKSEIFDDQFSVERPDGSNFTLKIRSTKLEDSAMYFCASRGDSLSYNSPLHFGNGTRLTVT.

At least ten counts were recorded for this clonotype. The chain recombines TRBV6-2 or TRBV6-3 with TRBJ1-5; TRBD1 matches 9 bases. CDR1 MNHEY and CDR2 SVGEGT come from the germline V gene. The trim removed 0 bases at V and 4 bases at J, leaving 10 bases unmatched. The CDR3 totals 18 residues. In nucleotides, the CDR3 is TGTGCCAGCAGTTACTCGACGATAAGGGACAGGGAAAATCAGCCCCAGCATTTT. Amino acid sequence: CASSYSTIRDRENQPQHF.

The rearrangement uses TRBV25-1 and TRBJ2-5; tentatively, D is TRBD1 or TRBD2 (6 bases each). The V end lost 6 bases, the J end lost 5 bases, and 13 bases lay between the germline ends. The CDR3 is 13 residues long. Germline CDR1 is MGHDK and CDR2 is SYGVNS. The DNA for the CDR3 is TGTGCCAGCAGCCCGGGGGCCTATGAGACCCAGTACTTC. This encodes CASSPGAYETQYF.

In this sample, this clonotype turned up once. This chain uses TRBV29-1 with TRBJ2-2; D may be TRBD2 (5 bases). V lost 7 bases to trimming and J lost 3 bases, with 12 bases between them. The CDR3 runs to 13 residues. Per the germline V gene, CDR1 is SQVTM and CDR2 is ANQGSEA. The CDR3 nucleotides are TGCAGCGCTGAGTCCGGGGACACCGGGGAGCTGTTTTTT. Translating gives CSAESGDTGELFF.

This clonotype has at least ten counts. The V gene is TRBV7-9, the J gene TRBJ1-5; 9 bases map to TRBD1. V shed 4 bases, J shed 5 bases, and the junction held 6 bases outside the gene matches. From germline, CDR1 is SEHNR and CDR2 FQNEAQ (reference sequence). The CDR3 is 15 residues long. The CDR3 DNA reads as TGTGCCAGCAGCTGGACAGGGGAACGGGATCAGCCCCAGCATTTT. Encoded protein: CASSWTGERDQPQHF.

As DNA, the CDR3 is TGCAGCGGGAAAACATCGAACACTGAAGCTTTCTTT. Protein product: CSGKTSNTEAFF. The gene calls are TRBV29-1 and TRBJ1-1; D is unresolved. The CDR3 contains 12 residues. The ends were cut back, 7 bases at V and 1 base at J, with 10 bases in the middle. CDR1 and CDR2 from the germline V gene are SQVTM and ANQGSEA. Full variable domain (remainder filled in from reference TRBV29-1 and TRBJ1-1): SAVISQKPSRDICQRGTSLTIQCQVDSQVTMMFWYRQQPGQSLTLIATANQGSEATYESGFVIDKFPISRPNLTFSTLTVSNMSPEDSSIYLCSGKTSNTEAFFGQGTRLTVV.

This clonotype was recorded many times. This may arise from a read error, as a much more abundant clone is one base away. The rearrangement joins TRBV7-8 to TRBJ1-3; weak D call: TRBD1 (6 bases). Germline V gene data show CDR1 as SGHVS and CDR2 as FQNEAQ. CDR3 length equals 17 residues. The CDR3 DNA follows: TGTGCCAGCAGCTCCTTCTCTTGGGGGCGCGAAGGAAACGCCATATATTTT. Amino acid sequence: CASSSFSWGREGNAIYF.

This clonotype was counted many times. The chain employs TRBV12-3 or TRBV12-4 and TRBJ2-3, with 13 bases aligning to TRBD2. This CDR3 is 17 amino acids long. Trimming removed 5 bases from V and 4 bases from J; junction bases left unmatched: 9. The CDR3 DNA sequence: TGTGCCAGCAGTCCGGGAGGACTAGCGGGAGACGCAGATACGCAGTATTTT. This encodes CASSPGGLAGDADTQYF.

The V gene is TRBV20-1, the J gene TRBJ2-5; no clear D. The CDR3 runs to 14 residues. In germline, CDR1 is DFQATT, CDR2 SNEGSKA (reference sequence). V lost 3 bases to trimming and J lost 3 bases, with 14 bases between them. CDR3 DNA sequence: TGCAGTGCTAGTCCCGGACGAGCCGAAGAGACCCAGTACTTC. Translated: CSASPGRAEETQYF.

Within the sample, this clonotype is medium-sized. In DNA form, the CDR3 reads TGTGCCAGCAGCTCGACAGGGTCTAGCACAGATACGCAGTATTTT. Residues: CASSSTGSSTDTQYF. The V gene is TRBV7-3, the J gene TRBJ2-3; 7 bases fit TRBD1. Unmatched junction bases numbered 4, after V lost 4 bases and J lost 0 bases. The CDR3 extends over 15 amino acids. Germline CDR1 and CDR2: SGHTA and FQGTGA.

This clonotype was detected a few times. V gene TRBV19 combines with J gene TRBJ1-2, with D maybe TRBD1 (5 bases). Germline lookup yields CDR1 LNHDA and CDR2 SQIVND (reference sequence). V was pared by 7 bases and J by 4 bases, with 10 bases between. The CDR3 spans 12 residues. The DNA for the CDR3 is TGTGCCAGTACGAAGGGGCTCTATGGCTACACCTTC. Translation gives CASTKGLYGYTF.

The table lists this clonotype with many counts. The chain carries TRBV6-1 and TRBJ2-5; 13 nucleotides agree with TRBD2. The length of the CDR3 is 16 residues. The V gene end was trimmed by 5 bases and the J gene end by 7 bases; junction bases not matched to a gene: 10. In germline, CDR1 is MNHNS, CDR2 SASEGT. The CDR3 here is CASSQTSGGAFATQYF. In DNA form, the CDR3 reads TGTGCCAGCAGTCAAACTAGCGGGGGGGCCTTCGCGACCCAGTACTTC.

The chain joins TRBV9 to TRBJ1-5; no firm D call. V was shortened by 2 bases and J by 0 bases, with 9 bases between the two germline ends. Germline V gives CDR1 SGDLS, CDR2 YYNGEE. The CDR3 totals 15 residues. In nucleotides, the CDR3 is TGTGCCAGCAGCGTGGGCAGGAATAGCAATCAGCCCCAGCATTTT. The encoded protein is CASSVGRNSNQPQHF.

This clonotype appeared once. The chain has TRBV2 and TRBJ1-5, with a weak D call TRBD1 (6 bases). The CDR3 is 15 amino acids. Germline V gives CDR1 SNHLY, CDR2 FYNNEI. V was cut by 6 bases and J by 0 bases, with 12 bases left in between. The DNA of the CDR3 is TGTGCCAGCAGGGACAGACCGTATAGCAATCAGCCCCAGCATTTT. Its translation is CASRDRPYSNQPQHF. Filled out from reference TRBV2 and TRBJ1-5, the complete variable domain reads EPEVTQTPSHQVTQMGQEVILRCVPISNHLYFYWYRQILGQKVEFLVSFYNNEISEKSEIFDDQFSVERPDGSNFTLKIRSTKLEDSAMYFCASRDRPYSNQPQHFGDGTRLSIL.

The gene calls are TRBV15 and TRBJ2-7; 9 bases agree with TRBD1. The V gene's germline CDR1 is LNHNV and CDR2 YYDKDF (reference sequence). This CDR3 is built from 16 residues. V was pared by 1 base and J by 1 base, with 5 bases of the junction left unmatched. The CDR3: CATSRVLGTGSYEQYF. The DNA of the CDR3 is TGTGCCACCAGCAGAGTATTGGGGACAGGGTCCTACGAGCAGTACTTC.